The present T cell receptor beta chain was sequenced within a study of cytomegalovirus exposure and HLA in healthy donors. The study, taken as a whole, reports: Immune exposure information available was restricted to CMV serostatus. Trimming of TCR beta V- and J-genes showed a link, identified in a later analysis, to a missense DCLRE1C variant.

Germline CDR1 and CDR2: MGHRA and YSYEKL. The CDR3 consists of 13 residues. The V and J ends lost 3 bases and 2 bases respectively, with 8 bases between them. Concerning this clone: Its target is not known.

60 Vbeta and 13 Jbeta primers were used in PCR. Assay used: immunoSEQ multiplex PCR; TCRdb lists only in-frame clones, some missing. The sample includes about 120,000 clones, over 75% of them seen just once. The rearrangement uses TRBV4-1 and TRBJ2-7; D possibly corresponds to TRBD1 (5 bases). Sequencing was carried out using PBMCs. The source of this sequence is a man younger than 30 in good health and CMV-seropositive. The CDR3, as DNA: TGCGCCAGCAGCCACCAGGGCGCCTACGAGCAGTACTTC. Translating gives CASSHQGAYEQYF.